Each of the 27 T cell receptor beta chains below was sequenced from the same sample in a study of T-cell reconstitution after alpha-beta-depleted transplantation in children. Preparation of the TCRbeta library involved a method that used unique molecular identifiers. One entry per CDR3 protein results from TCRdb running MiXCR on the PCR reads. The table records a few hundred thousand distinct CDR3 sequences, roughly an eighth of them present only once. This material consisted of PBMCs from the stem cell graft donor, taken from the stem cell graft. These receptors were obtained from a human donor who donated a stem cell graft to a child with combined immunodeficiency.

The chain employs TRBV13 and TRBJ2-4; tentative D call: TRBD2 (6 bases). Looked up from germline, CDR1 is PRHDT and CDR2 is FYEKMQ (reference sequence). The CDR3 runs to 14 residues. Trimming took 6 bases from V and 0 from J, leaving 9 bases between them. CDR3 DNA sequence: TGTGCCAGCAGTGGGGGACTAGCCAAAAACATTCAGTACTTC. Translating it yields CASSGGLAKNIQYF.

CDR3 bases: TGTGCCAGCAGCTCCCTTGACAGTACCTTCTATGGCTACACCTTC. This sequence encodes CASSSLDSTFYGYTF. The gene calls are TRBV6-1 and TRBJ1-2, with D possibly being TRBD1 (5 bases). This CDR3 has 15 residues. CDR1 is MNHNS and CDR2 is SASEGT in the germline V gene. V dropped 6 bases and J dropped 4 bases, with 18 bases sitting between them.

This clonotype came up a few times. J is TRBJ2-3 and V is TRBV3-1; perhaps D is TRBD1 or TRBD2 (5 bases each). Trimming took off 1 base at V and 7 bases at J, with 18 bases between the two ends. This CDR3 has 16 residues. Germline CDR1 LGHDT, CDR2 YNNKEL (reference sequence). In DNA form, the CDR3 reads TGTGCCAGCAGCCAAGGAGGGGTACCCCGCGCGTATACGCAGTATTTT. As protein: CASSQGGVPRAYTQYF.

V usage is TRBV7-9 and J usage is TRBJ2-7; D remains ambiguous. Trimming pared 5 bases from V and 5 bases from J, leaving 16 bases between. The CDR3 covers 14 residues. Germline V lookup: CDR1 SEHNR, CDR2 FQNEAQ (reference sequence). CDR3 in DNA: TGTGCCAGCAGCCCAACGTGGGGTCGCAACGAGCAGTACTTC. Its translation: CASSPTWGRNEQYF.

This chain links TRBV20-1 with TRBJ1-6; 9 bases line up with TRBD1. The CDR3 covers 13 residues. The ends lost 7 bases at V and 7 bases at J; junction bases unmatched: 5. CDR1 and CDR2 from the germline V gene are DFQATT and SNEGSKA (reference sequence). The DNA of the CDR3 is TGCAGTGGGTATACAGGGGGCAATTCACCCCTCCACTTT. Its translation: CSGYTGGNSPLHF.

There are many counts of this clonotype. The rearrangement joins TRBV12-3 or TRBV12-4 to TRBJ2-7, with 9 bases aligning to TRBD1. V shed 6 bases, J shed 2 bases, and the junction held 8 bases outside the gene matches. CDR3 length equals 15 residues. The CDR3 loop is CASSPGQGNTYEQYF. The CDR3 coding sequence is TGTGCCAGCAGCCCGGGACAGGGAAACACCTACGAGCAGTACTTC.

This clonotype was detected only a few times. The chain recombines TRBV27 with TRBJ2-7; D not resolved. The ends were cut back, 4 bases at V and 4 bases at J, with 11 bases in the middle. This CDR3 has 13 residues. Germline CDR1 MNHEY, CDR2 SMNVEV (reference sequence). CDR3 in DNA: TGTGCCAGCAGTTGGGCCCCGGGTTACGAGCAGTACTTC. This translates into CASSWAPGYEQYF.

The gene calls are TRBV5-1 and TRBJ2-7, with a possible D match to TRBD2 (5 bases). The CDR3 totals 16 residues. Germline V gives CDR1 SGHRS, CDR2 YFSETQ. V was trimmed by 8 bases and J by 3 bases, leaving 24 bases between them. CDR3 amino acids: CASGEGSQSTFYEQYF. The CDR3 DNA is TGCGCCAGTGGGGAAGGGAGCCAGAGTACCTTCTACGAGCAGTACTTC. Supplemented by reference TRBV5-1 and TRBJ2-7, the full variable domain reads KAGVTQTPRYLIKTRGQQVTLSCSPISGHRSVSWYQQTPGQGLQFLFEYFSETQRNKGNFPGRFSGRQFSNSRSEMNVSTLELGDSALYLCASGEGSQSTFYEQYFGPGTRLTVT.

The CDR3 reads CASSLERVSTYNEQFF. The CDR3 DNA reads as TGTGCCAGCAGCTTAGAGCGAGTCTCGACCTACAATGAGCAGTTCTTC. The chain uses TRBV11-2 and TRBJ2-1; D is undetermined. Looked up from germline, CDR1 is SGHAT and CDR2 is FQNNGV. Trimming removed 0 bases from V and 2 bases from J, with 11 bases in between. The CDR3 runs 16 residues.

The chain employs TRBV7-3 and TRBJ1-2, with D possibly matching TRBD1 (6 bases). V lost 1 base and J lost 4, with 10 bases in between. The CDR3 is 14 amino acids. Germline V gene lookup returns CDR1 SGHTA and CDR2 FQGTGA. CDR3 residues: CASSLMPGAYGYTF. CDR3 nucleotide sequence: TGTGCCAGCAGCTTAATGCCAGGGGCCTATGGCTACACCTTC.

The CDR3 DNA sequence: TGCGCCAGCAGCTCCCAGGGTACGGAGGGCACTGAAGCTTTCTTT. Protein: CASSSQGTEGTEAFF. The rearrangement links TRBV5-1 to TRBJ1-1; D perhaps matches TRBD1 (5 bases). Trimming removed 3 bases from V and 4 bases from J, with 16 bases in between. The germline V gene encodes CDR1 SGHRS and CDR2 YFSETQ. This CDR3 is built from 15 residues.

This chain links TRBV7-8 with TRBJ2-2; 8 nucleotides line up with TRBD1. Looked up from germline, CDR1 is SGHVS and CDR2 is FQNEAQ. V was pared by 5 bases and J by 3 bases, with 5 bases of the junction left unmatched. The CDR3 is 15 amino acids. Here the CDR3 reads CASSQDRADTGELFF. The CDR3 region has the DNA TGTGCCAGCAGCCAGGACAGGGCGGACACCGGGGAGCTGTTTTTT.

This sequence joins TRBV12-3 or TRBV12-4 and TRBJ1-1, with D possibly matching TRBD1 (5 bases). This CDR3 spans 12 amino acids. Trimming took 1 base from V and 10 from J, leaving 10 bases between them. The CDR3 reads CASSLGGRGAFF. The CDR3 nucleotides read TGTGCCAGCAGTTTAGGGGGGAGGGGAGCTTTCTTT.

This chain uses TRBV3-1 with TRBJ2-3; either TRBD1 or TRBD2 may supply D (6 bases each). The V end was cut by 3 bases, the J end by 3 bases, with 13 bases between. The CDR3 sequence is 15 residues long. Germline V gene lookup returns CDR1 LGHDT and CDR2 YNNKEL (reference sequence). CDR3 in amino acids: CASSHLRGRTDTQYF. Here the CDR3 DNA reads TGTGCCAGCAGCCATCTTCGGGGGCGGACAGATACGCAGTATTTT.

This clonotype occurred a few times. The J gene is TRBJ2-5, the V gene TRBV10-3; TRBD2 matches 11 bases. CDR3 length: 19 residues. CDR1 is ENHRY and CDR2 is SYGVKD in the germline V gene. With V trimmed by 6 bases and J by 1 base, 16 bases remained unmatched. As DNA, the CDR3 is TGTGCCATCAGCGGGGTGGGACCGGGACTAGCGGATCCCCAAGAGACCCAGTACTTC. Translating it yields CAISGVGPGLADPQETQYF.

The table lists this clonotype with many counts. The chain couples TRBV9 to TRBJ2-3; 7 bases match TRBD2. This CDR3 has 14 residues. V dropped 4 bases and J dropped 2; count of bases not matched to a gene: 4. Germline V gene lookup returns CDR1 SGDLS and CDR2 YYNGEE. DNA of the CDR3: TGTGCCAGCAGCTTCCTAGCGGACACAGATACGCAGTATTTT. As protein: CASSFLADTDTQYF.

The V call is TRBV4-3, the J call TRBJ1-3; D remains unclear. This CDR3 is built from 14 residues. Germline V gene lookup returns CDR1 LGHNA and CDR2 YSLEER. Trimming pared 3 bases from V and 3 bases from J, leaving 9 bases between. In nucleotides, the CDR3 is TGCGCCAGCAGCCAGGAGTGGGTTGGAAACACCATATATTTT. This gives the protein CASSQEWVGNTIYF.

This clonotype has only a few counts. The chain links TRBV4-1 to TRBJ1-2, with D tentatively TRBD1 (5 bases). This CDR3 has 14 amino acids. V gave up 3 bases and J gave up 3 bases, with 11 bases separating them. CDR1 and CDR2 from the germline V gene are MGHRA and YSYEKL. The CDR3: CASSQSGTDYGYTF. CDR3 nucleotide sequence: TGCGCCAGCAGCCAGTCCGGGACTGACTATGGCTACACCTTC.

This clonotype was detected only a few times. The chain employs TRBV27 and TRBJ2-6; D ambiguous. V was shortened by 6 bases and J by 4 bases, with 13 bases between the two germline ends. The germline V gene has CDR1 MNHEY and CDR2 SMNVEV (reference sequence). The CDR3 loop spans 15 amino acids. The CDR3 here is CASSPGPEGANVLTF. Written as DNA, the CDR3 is TGTGCCAGCAGCCCCGGACCCGAGGGGGCCAACGTCCTGACTTTC.

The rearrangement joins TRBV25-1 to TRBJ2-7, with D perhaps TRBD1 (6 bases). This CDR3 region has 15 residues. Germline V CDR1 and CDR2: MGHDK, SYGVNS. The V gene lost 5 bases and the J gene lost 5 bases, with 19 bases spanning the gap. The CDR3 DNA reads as TGTGCCAGCAGTTCACCTTACAGGGACGTCGACGAGCAGTACTTC. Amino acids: CASSSPYRDVDEQYF.

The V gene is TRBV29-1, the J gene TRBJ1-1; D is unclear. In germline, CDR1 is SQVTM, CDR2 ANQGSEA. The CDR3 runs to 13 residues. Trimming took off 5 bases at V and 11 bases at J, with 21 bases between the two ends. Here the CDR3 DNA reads TGCAGCGTTTCAGGACTCGGACTCGTGGGGGCTTTCTTT. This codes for CSVSGLGLVGAFF.

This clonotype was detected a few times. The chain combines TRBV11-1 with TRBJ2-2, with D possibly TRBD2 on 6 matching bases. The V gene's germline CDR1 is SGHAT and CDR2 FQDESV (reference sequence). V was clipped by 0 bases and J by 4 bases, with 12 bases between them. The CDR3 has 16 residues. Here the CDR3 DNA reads TGTGCCAGCAGCTTAGCGCGGGGATTGAGCACCGGGGAGCTGTTTTTT. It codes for CASSLARGLSTGELFF.

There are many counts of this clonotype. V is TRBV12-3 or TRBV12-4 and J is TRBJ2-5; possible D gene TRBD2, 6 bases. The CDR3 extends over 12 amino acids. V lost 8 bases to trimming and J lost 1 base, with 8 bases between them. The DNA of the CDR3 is TGTGCCAGCCGGGACTCCCAAGAGACCCAGTACTTC. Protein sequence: CASRDSQETQYF.

CDR3 amino acids: CASSNTDRWVTEAFF. CDR3 in DNA: TGTGCCAGCAGCAACACGGACAGGTGGGTCACTGAAGCTTTCTTT. J is TRBJ1-1 and V is TRBV7-9, with 7 bases fitting TRBD1. Germline CDR1 SEHNR, CDR2 FQNEAQ (reference sequence). This CDR3 region has 15 residues. After removal of 5 bases from V and 4 bases from J, the junction contained 10 bases not matched to a gene.

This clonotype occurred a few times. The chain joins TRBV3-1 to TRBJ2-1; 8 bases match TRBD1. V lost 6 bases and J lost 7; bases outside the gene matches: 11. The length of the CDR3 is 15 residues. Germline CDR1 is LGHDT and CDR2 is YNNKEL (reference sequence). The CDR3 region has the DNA TGTGCCAGCAGGCCAAGACAGGGGCCATGGAATGAGCAGTTCTTC. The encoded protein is CASRPRQGPWNEQFF.

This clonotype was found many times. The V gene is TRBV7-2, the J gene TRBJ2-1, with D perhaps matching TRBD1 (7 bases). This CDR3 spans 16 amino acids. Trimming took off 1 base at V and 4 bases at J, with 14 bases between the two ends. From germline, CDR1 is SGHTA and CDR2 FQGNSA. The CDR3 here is CASSLEGAGTYNEQFF. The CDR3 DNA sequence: TGTGCCAGCAGCTTAGAGGGGGCCGGGACTTACAATGAGCAGTTCTTC.

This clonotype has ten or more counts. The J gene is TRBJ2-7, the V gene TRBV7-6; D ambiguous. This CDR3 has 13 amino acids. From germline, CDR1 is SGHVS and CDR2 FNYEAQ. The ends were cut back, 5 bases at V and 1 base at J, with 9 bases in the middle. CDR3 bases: TGTGCCAGCAGCCCACCCGAATCCTACGAGCAGTACTTC. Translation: CASSPPESYEQYF.